This T cell receptor (beta chain) was sequenced during a study of T cells in Graves' hyperthyroidism and ophthalmopathy. The overall study: Pretreatment peripheral blood was obtained at initial diagnosis.

The CDR3 is made up of 16 amino acids. The germline gives CDR1 SGHTA, CDR2 FQGNSA. Between the trimmed V and J ends, which lost 6 bases and 3 bases, there was a span of 19 bases. Clinical symptoms, serum thyroxine, TRAb, thyroid ultrasound and orbital computed tomography informed diagnoses. Details on this clonotype: Its specificity is not known.

Study-wide points: Most clonotypes expanded in the thyroid (above 0.001) were also present in blood.

Amplification of TCR beta CDR3 regions was performed using RNA transcripts as template. First-round RT-PCR with HTBI primers amplified the TCR CDR3 region. MiXCR, run by TCRdb on the multiplex PCR reads, gives a single entry per CDR3 protein. Of around 420,000 distinct CDR3 sequences in the sample, 12% to 15% were seen once. V gene TRBV7-2 combines with J gene TRBJ2-3, with unresolved D. The sample taken for sequencing was blood. The TCR was taken from a woman aged 18 to 35 with Graves' hyperthyroidism. CDR3 in amino acids: CASRGSASSGTDTQYF. CDR3 in DNA: TGTGCCAGCAGAGGGTCGGCTAGTTCAGGAACAGATACGCAGTATTTT.